The 27 T cell receptor beta chains below all came from one sample that was sequenced in a study of T cells expressing NK-cell markers. TCRdb reprocessed the 5' RACE reads, with one entry per CDR3 protein and no DNA. This sample contains about 540,000 distinct CDR3 sequences. Sequencing was performed on blood T cells: a sorted CD56 or NKG2C T cell subset, CD4+ or CD8+ T cells, or bulk PBMC T cells (not recorded which). These receptors were taken from a man aged 18 to 30 in good health.

CDR3 protein: CASTLGPSEQYF. The chain joins TRBV12-3 or TRBV12-4 to TRBJ2-7; TCRdb reports TRBD1, a call that lacks DNA to check it against. The CDR3 consists of 12 residues.

The chain is built from TRBV5-1 and TRBJ2-5; TCRdb's D call, TRBD1, is unchecked because there is no DNA. From germline, CDR1 is SGHRS and CDR2 YFSETQ. The CDR3 has 16 residues. Here the CDR3 reads CASSLERAGGGETQYF.

This chain connects TRBV10-3 to TRBJ2-3; TCRdb's D gene call, TRBD2, goes unchecked for lack of DNA. This CDR3 has 17 amino acids. Per germline, CDR1 ENHRY and CDR2 SYGVKD. CDR3 loop: CAIRPIPGTPAPDTQYF.

The rearrangement links TRBV6-5 to TRBJ2-7; TCRdb's D gene call, TRBD2, goes unchecked for lack of DNA. The CDR3 covers 14 residues. Germline V gives CDR1 MNHEY, CDR2 SVGAGI. The CDR3 spells CASSSPPLSGEQYF.

This rearrangement joins TRBV10-3 to TRBJ2-2. The V gene's germline CDR1 is ENHRY and CDR2 SYGVKD. The CDR3 consists of 14 residues. CDR3 region: CASSPAASTGELFF.

V gene TRBV29-1 combines with J gene TRBJ2-1; TCRdb selects TRBD2, and the lack of DNA leaves this call unchecked. Germline V gene lookup returns CDR1 SQVTM and CDR2 ANQGSEA. The CDR3 runs to 18 residues. The CDR3 sequence is CSVAGRTTSGRGRNEQFF.

This rearrangement joins TRBV20-1 to TRBJ1-4; TCRdb's assignment of TRBD1 cannot be checked, as there is no DNA. Per germline, CDR1 DFQATT and CDR2 SNEGSKA (reference sequence). CDR3 length equals 18 residues. This chain's CDR3 is CSAWTRSGQVAGGEKLFF.

The CDR3 sequence is CASRVGRLNQPQHF. The V gene is TRBV12-3 or TRBV12-4, the J gene TRBJ1-5. This CDR3 spans 14 amino acids.

This chain connects TRBV11-2 to TRBJ1-4; TCRdb returns TRBD1, unconfirmable since there is no DNA. Germline loops: CDR1 SGHAT, CDR2 FQNNGV. This CDR3 has 16 amino acids. The CDR3 reads CASGTYRGRNNEKLFF.

The chain carries TRBV20-1 and TRBJ2-3; TCRdb lists TRBD2, though no DNA is available to test this call. There are 16 residues in the CDR3. The germline V gene encodes CDR1 DFQATT and CDR2 SNEGSKA (reference sequence). CDR3 loop: CSASGRPNPSTDTQYF.

The V gene is TRBV12-3 or TRBV12-4, the J gene TRBJ2-3. The CDR3 extends over 12 amino acids. The CDR3 protein is CASMERTDTQYF.

V and J are TRBV5-1 and TRBJ2-5; TCRdb's D call, TRBD1, is unchecked because there is no DNA. The CDR3 is made up of 15 amino acids. The V gene's germline CDR1 is SGHRS and CDR2 YFSETQ. The CDR3 here is CASSWEGAGQETQYF.

This chain joins TRBV5-5 and TRBJ2-5; the TCRdb D gene call, TRBD2, has no DNA to confirm it. The length of the CDR3 is 16 residues. Germline-derived CDR1 and CDR2 are SGHKS and YYEKEE (reference sequence). Here the CDR3 reads CASSGKLAGGQETQYF.

V and J are TRBV7-6 and TRBJ2-5; TCRdb's assignment of TRBD2 cannot be checked, as there is no DNA. There are 14 residues in the CDR3. Per the germline V gene, CDR1 is SGHVS and CDR2 is FNYEAQ. CDR3 sequence reads: CASLGAGSGETQYF.

The chain links TRBV11-2 to TRBJ2-1; the TCRdb call, TRBD2, lacks DNA for checking. CDR3 size: 15 residues. The germline V gene has CDR1 SGHAT and CDR2 FQNNGV. CDR3 protein: CASSFGGLGYNEQFF.

The rearrangement links TRBV28 to TRBJ2-3; absent DNA, TCRdb's TRBD1 call cannot be checked. The CDR3 is made up of 16 amino acids. The germline V gene encodes CDR1 MDHEN and CDR2 SYDVKM. The CDR3 loop is CASSLAGDLRRGTQYF.

The rearrangement joins TRBV19 to TRBJ2-4; TCRdb designates TRBD1, a call that cannot be tested without DNA. This CDR3 is 16 amino acids long. Germline CDR1 reads LNHDA; CDR2 reads SQIVND (reference sequence). The chain's CDR3 is CASSIFQGRAKNIQYF.

The chain links TRBV20-1 to TRBJ2-2; TCRdb picks TRBD1, but there is no DNA to check that call. This CDR3 is built from 16 residues. CDR1 is DFQATT, CDR2 SNEGSKA, per germline (reference sequence). CDR3 in amino acids: CSARDVGAPFGGELFF.

V gene TRBV7-2 combines with J gene TRBJ2-2; TCRdb proposes TRBD2, but this gene call is untestable without DNA. The CDR3 has 16 amino acids. Germline-derived CDR1 and CDR2 are SGHTA and FQGNSA. The CDR3 loop is CASSTHPLRETGELFF. The whole variable domain, filled in from reference TRBV7-2 and TRBJ2-2, reads GAGVSQSPSNKVTEKGKDVELRCDPISGHTALYWYRQSLGQGLEFLIYFQGNSAPDKSGLPSDRFSAERTGGSVSTLTIQRTQQEDSAVYLCASSTHPLRETGELFFGEGSRLTVL.

The V call is TRBV7-9, the J call TRBJ2-7. The CDR3 has 14 residues. Germline CDR1 is SEHNR and CDR2 is FQNEAQ (reference sequence). CDR3 amino acids: CASSSAGGRNEQYF.

The V call is TRBV6-4, the J call TRBJ2-3; no DNA is available, so the TRBD1 call from TCRdb remains unchecked. The CDR3 extends over 16 amino acids. CDR1 MRHNA and CDR2 SNTAGT come from the germline V gene. The CDR3 is CASSAHGVGNTDTQYF.

The genes are TRBV29-1 and TRBJ2-2; TCRdb proposes TRBD1, but this gene call is untestable without DNA. Germline V gene lookup returns CDR1 SQVTM and CDR2 ANQGSEA. The CDR3 has 17 residues. CDR3 residues: CSVESQGHRLNTGELFF.

The V call is TRBV28, the J call TRBJ2-1; the TRBD1 assignment by TCRdb is unverifiable without DNA. The CDR3 loop spans 16 amino acids. Germline V gene data show CDR1 as MDHEN and CDR2 as SYDVKM. The chain's CDR3 is CASSLPLTGGYNEQFF.

CDR3 sequence: CASSPRAGLAGQNTGELFF. The chain joins TRBV11-2 to TRBJ2-2; TCRdb returns TRBD2, unconfirmable since there is no DNA. Germline values: CDR1 SGHAT, CDR2 FQNNGV. The CDR3 spans 19 residues.

V and J are TRBV18 and TRBJ2-3; the D gene TCRdb calls, TRBD1, cannot be checked with no DNA. Per germline, CDR1 KGHSH and CDR2 LQKENI. CDR3 length: 14 residues. The CDR3 sequence is CASSGTTGTDTQYF.

This chain joins TRBV10-1 and TRBJ2-3; lacking DNA, the TRBD1 call made by TCRdb goes unchecked. Germline loops: CDR1 WNHNN, CDR2 SYGVQD (reference sequence). The CDR3 sequence is 15 residues long. The CDR3 region is CASSDRGTSTDTQYF.

The gene calls are TRBV2 and TRBJ2-3. The CDR3 consists of 14 residues. The germline V gene has CDR1 SNHLY and CDR2 FYNNEI. The CDR3: CASSEDRNQDTQYF.